This T cell receptor (beta chain) was captured in a study of CD8+ T cells in alopecia areata. This clone has just a few counts. Investigators isolated RNA and reverse transcribed it into cDNA to act as the sequencing template. TCRdb's copy holds only in-frame clones and misses some; the assay was immunoSEQ multiplex PCR. The table shows 140,000 to 150,000 clones, with 51% occurring only once. J gave up 4 bases and V 6 bases, and 8 bases lay outside the gene matches. CDR3 length: 13 amino acids. CDR1 is SQVTM, CDR2 ANQGSEA, per germline. Alopecia areata patients provided lesional scalp punch biopsies and peripheral blood. The sorting of PBMCs gave CD4+ and CD8+ T cells.

Specimen: CD4+ T cells sorted from blood, collected at week 0. This receptor was taken from a human donor with alopecia areata. The J gene is TRBJ2-5, the V gene TRBV29-1; the match to TRBD2 covers 7 bases. For the CDR3, the DNA is TGCAGCGTGTCGGAGGGGAGGGGAGAGACCCAGTACTTC. Translation gives CSVSEGRGETQYF. The whole variable domain, filled in from reference TRBV29-1 and TRBJ2-5, reads SAVISQKPSRDICQRGTSLTIQCQVDSQVTMMFWYRQQPGQSLTLIATANQGSEATYESGFVIDKFPISRPNLTFSTLTVSNMSPEDSSIYLCSVSEGRGETQYFGPGTRLLVL.